This TCR beta chain originates from a study of T cell responses to AZD1222 COVID-19 vaccine. Profiling relied on immunoSEQ multiplex PCR, and the TCRdb table lists in-frame clones only, not all of them. The repertoire holds about 99,000 clones, with 75% to 90% as singletons. The V and J ends lost 6 bases and 2 bases, in that order; junction bases with no gene match: 4. CDR1 is LNHDA and CDR2 is SQIVND in the germline V gene (reference sequence). The CDR3 totals 14 residues. V and J are TRBV19 and TRBJ1-1; 9 bases are a match to TRBD1. Sequenced material: peripheral blood, taken on day 0 of AZD1222 vaccination. The clonotype originates from an adult in good health. The CDR3: CASSRTGENTEAFF. Here the CDR3 DNA reads TGTGCCAGTAGCAGGACAGGGGAAAACACTGAAGCTTTCTTT.